This T cell receptor (beta chain) was captured by sequencing in a study of blood T cell repertoires in COVID-19. Study at large: The study drew acute and convalescent COVID-19 samples from the United States, Italy and Spain. The cDNA or gDNA used as material had been derived from T cells, B-cell-depleted T cells, or PBMCs.

Germline CDR1 is SGHDT and CDR2 is YYEEEE. The CDR3 contains 17 residues. J gave up 5 bases and V 6 bases, and 19 bases lay outside the gene matches. Per the original methods: Estimates of nucleated cell counts were drawn from the amplification of reference gene primers. Measured with immunoSEQ multiplex PCR; TCRdb has only the in-frame clones, and not every one. The DNA gave D and trimming, while V, J and clone size come from that table. The sample includes about 670,000 clones, 75% to 90% of them seen just once. Sequencing was carried out using peripheral blood. This sequence originates from a woman in her late teens or twenties with acute or convalescent COVID-19. The genes are TRBV5-6 and TRBJ1-2, with 7 bases matching TRBD1. The CDR3 is CASTGRTTRGRNYGYTF. The CDR3 DNA is TGTGCCAGCACCGGACGGACGACGAGGGGGCGGAATTATGGCTACACCTTC.